These 22 T cell receptor beta chains share one sample of origin, sequenced in a study of blood T cell repertoires in COVID-19. Only in-frame clones appear in the TCRdb table, and some are missing; sequencing was by immunoSEQ multiplex PCR. The sample has fewer than 500,000 clones, roughly 87% seen once; the top ten hold 0.7%. The sample taken for sequencing was PBMCs or T cells enriched from blood (not recorded which). Receptors were obtained from a woman younger than 30 who had recovered from COVID-19.

The V and J genes are TRBV6-1 and TRBJ2-7; possible D gene TRBD1, 6 bases. The V gene lost 0 bases and the J gene lost 0 bases, with 12 bases spanning the gap. This CDR3 is 16 amino acids long. Germline V gene lookup returns CDR1 MNHNS and CDR2 SASEGT. CDR3 bases: TGTGCCAGCAGTGAAGCTAGAACAGGGCTCTCCTACGAGCAGTACTTC. It is translated as CASSEARTGLSYEQYF.

The rearrangement uses TRBV6-6 and TRBJ1-6; D is unclear. V dropped 0 bases and J dropped 9 bases, with 15 bases sitting between them. Germline V CDR1 and CDR2: MNHNY, SVGAGI (reference sequence). The length of the CDR3 is 16 residues. CDR3 nucleotides: TGTGCCAGCAGTTACTCGATGGGCCCTAAATCTTCACCCCTCCACTTT. Protein sequence: CASSYSMGPKSSPLHF.

V is TRBV7-9 and J is TRBJ1-2; 12 bases fit TRBD1. Per the germline V gene, CDR1 is SEHNR and CDR2 is FQNEAQ (reference sequence). V was pared by 6 bases and J by 8 bases, with 13 bases of the junction left unmatched. CDR3 length equals 16 residues. For the CDR3, the DNA is TGTGCCAGCAGTTCCCCGGGACAGGGGGCGCATTTAGGCTACACCTTC. This translates into CASSSPGQGAHLGYTF. Together with reference TRBV7-9 and TRBJ1-2, the CDR3 gives the full variable domain: DTGVSQNPRHKITKRGQNVTFRCDPISEHNRLYWYRQTLGQGPEFLTYFQNEAQLEKSRLLSDRFSAERPKGSFSTLEIQRTEQGDSAMYLCASSSPGQGAHLGYTFGSGTRLTVV.

The chain links TRBV15 to TRBJ1-2; D is uncertain. V gave up 0 bases and J gave up 6 bases, with 5 bases separating them. This CDR3 spans 12 amino acids. The germline V gene has CDR1 LNHNV and CDR2 YYDKDF (reference sequence). CDR3 residues: CATSRDENGYTF. Written as DNA, the CDR3 is TGTGCCACCAGCAGAGATGAGAATGGCTACACCTTC.

To note about this clone: Possible read error: a much larger clone is one base away. The V call is TRBV7-9, the J call TRBJ2-7, with 9 bases matching TRBD2. The V gene end was trimmed by 2 bases and the J gene end by 2 bases; junction bases not matched to a gene: 1. The CDR3 has 14 residues. Germline V gene sequence: CDR1 SEHNR, CDR2 FQNEAQ (reference sequence). This CDR3 reads CASSLLAGPYEQYF. The CDR3 DNA follows: TGTGCCAGCAGCTTACTAGCGGGGCCCTACGAGCAGTACTTC.

The chain employs TRBV5-1 and TRBJ1-1; 9 bases match TRBD1. The trim removed 4 bases at V and 4 bases at J, leaving 11 bases unmatched. The CDR3 length is 16 residues. CDR1 is SGHRS and CDR2 is YFSETQ in the germline V gene. The CDR3 DNA reads TGCGCCAGCAGCCGAAGTAAAGGGACAGGGTCCACTGAAGCTTTCTTT. It codes for CASSRSKGTGSTEAFF.

V is TRBV28 and J is TRBJ1-2, with 7 bases aligning to TRBD1. Germline V gene data show CDR1 as MDHEN and CDR2 as SYDVKM. J was trimmed by 4 bases and V by 2 bases; bases with no gene match: 7. The CDR3 contains 15 residues. CDR3 in DNA: TGTGCCAGCAGTTTAACTTCGACAGGGAGCTATGGCTACACCTTC. Encoded protein: CASSLTSTGSYGYTF.

The rearrangement joins TRBV18 to TRBJ1-3; 7 nucleotides match TRBD1. V shed 2 bases, J shed 0 bases, and the junction held 7 bases outside the gene matches. CDR3 size: 17 residues. Germline CDR1 KGHSH, CDR2 LQKENI. In DNA, the CDR3 is TGTGCCAGCTCACCATACCGGGACAGCTTCTCTGGAAACACCATATATTTT. Residues: CASSPYRDSFSGNTIYF. Full variable domain (outside the CDR3, taken from reference TRBV18 and TRBJ1-3): NAGVMQNPRHLVRRRGQEARLRCSPMKGHSHVYWYRQLPEEGLKFMVYLQKENIIDESGMPKERFSAEFPKEGPSILRIQQVVRGDSAAYFCASSPYRDSFSGNTIYFGEGSWLTVV.

The J gene is TRBJ2-7, the V gene TRBV7-8; 10 nucleotides match TRBD2. Germline trimming cut 5 bases from V and 0 bases from J; bases unmatched to any gene: 7. CDR1 and CDR2 (germline): SGHVS, FQNEAQ. This CDR3 has 16 amino acids. For the CDR3, the DNA is TGTGCCAGCAGCACGGTGACTAGCGGGTCCTCCTACGAGCAGTACTTC. Encoded protein: CASSTVTSGSSYEQYF.

The chain combines TRBV6-1 with TRBJ2-7; the D gene is possibly TRBD1 (5 bases). This CDR3 contains 15 residues. V was clipped by 2 bases and J by 5 bases, with 16 bases between them. Germline assignment: CDR1 MNHNS and CDR2 SASEGT. The CDR3 sequence: CASSELKAGYNEQYF. CDR3 DNA: TGTGCCAGCAGTGAACTGAAGGCAGGGTATAACGAGCAGTACTTC.

The chain combines TRBV6-1 with TRBJ1-4; D may be TRBD1 (6 bases). This CDR3 region has 15 residues. In germline, CDR1 is MNHNS, CDR2 SASEGT. The V end was cut by 1 base, the J end by 5 bases, with 11 bases between. In nucleotides, the CDR3 is TGTGCCAGCAGTGAAGTTGGGGGCGCGAATGAAAAACTGTTTTTT. Protein: CASSEVGGANEKLFF.

V is TRBV30 and J is TRBJ2-7, with 12 positions matching TRBD1. Losses at the gene ends were 2 bases for V and 6 bases for J; bases not matched to a gene: 5. Germline-derived CDR1 and CDR2 are GTSNPN and SVGIG (reference sequence). This CDR3 spans 14 amino acids. The CDR3 here is CAWSSGTGGAEQYF. The CDR3 DNA sequence: TGTGCCTGGAGTAGCGGGACAGGGGGCGCCGAGCAGTACTTC.

This chain uses TRBV6-6 with TRBJ2-5; D is ambiguous. CDR1 MNHNY and CDR2 SVGAGI come from the germline V gene (reference sequence). Trimming took off 6 bases at V and 3 bases at J, with 11 bases between the two ends. The CDR3 is 13 amino acids. The CDR3 loop reads CASRLEVEETQYF. In DNA, the CDR3 is TGTGCCAGCAGACTCGAAGTAGAAGAGACCCAGTACTTC.

In its sample, this clone was seen once. V and J are TRBV6-5 and TRBJ2-7, with 7 bases aligning to TRBD1. CDR3 length: 14 amino acids. The V gene end was trimmed by 8 bases and the J gene end by 1 base; junction bases not matched to a gene: 8. Per the germline V gene, CDR1 is MNHEY and CDR2 is SVGAGI. The CDR3 DNA reads as TGTGCCAGCCAGGGGGAGTGGGTTTCCTACGAGCAGTACTTC. Encoded protein: CASQGEWVSYEQYF.

This sequence joins TRBV30 and TRBJ1-6; D is unresolved. Germline CDR1 reads GTSNPN; CDR2 reads SVGIG (reference sequence). V was trimmed by 2 bases and J by 4 bases, leaving 9 bases between them. This CDR3 is 14 amino acids long. CDR3 nucleotide sequence: TGTGCCTGGAGTTTGAACGGGTATAATTCACCCCTCCACTTT. Translation: CAWSLNGYNSPLHF.

Details on this clone: A junction end diverges from the germline sequence, so it may reflect a read error. The chain recombines TRBV5-1 with TRBJ2-1; D is perhaps TRBD2 (6 bases). The length of the CDR3 is 15 residues. The germline CDR1 and CDR2 sequences are SGHRS and YFSETQ. The CDR3 is CASSLGYGLYNEQFF. In DNA form, the CDR3 reads TGCGCCAGCAGTTTGGGGTACGGACTATACAATGAGCAGTTCTTC.

This chain uses TRBV27 with TRBJ1-1; TRBD1 might be the D (6 bases). Germline V gene lookup returns CDR1 MNHEY and CDR2 SMNVEV (reference sequence). The CDR3 contains 13 residues. V lost 5 bases, J lost 1 base, and 8 bases lay in between. This CDR3 is CASSMDRNTEAFF. CDR3 bases: TGTGCCAGCAGTATGGACAGGAACACTGAAGCTTTCTTT.

For this clone: The junction and the germline gene differ at one end; a read error may be behind it. This rearrangement joins TRBV4-1 to TRBJ2-7; the D is unclear. Germline CDR1 MGHRA, CDR2 YSYEKL. The CDR3 is 15 residues long. The CDR3 sequence: CASSQDYQGLVNMNF. CDR3 coding DNA: TGCGCCAGCAGCCAAGATTATCAAGGCCTAGTTAATATGAACTTC.

The chain is built from TRBV5-4 and TRBJ2-3; TRBD1 agrees at 9 bases. The junction had 7 bases not matched to a gene; V was cut back by 4 bases and J by 1 base. Germline V gene data show CDR1 as SGHNT and CDR2 as YYREEE (reference sequence). The CDR3 totals 16 residues. DNA of the CDR3: TGTGCCAGCAGCGCTCGGACAGGGGCCGGCACAGATACGCAGTATTTT. Translation: CASSARTGAGTDTQYF.

This chain links TRBV5-4 with TRBJ2-1, with D maybe TRBD1 (9 bases). The germline gives CDR1 SGHNT, CDR2 YYREEE (reference sequence). V lost 4 bases, J lost 0 bases, and 17 bases lay in between. This CDR3 comprises 17 residues. CDR3 loop: CASSRGQGTSSYNEQFF. The CDR3 DNA reads as TGTGCCAGCAGCCGAGGACAGGGGACTAGCTCCTACAATGAGCAGTTCTTC. Supplemented by reference TRBV5-4 and TRBJ2-1, the full variable domain reads ETGVTQSPTHLIKTRGQQVTLRCSSQSGHNTVSWYQQALGQGPQFIFQYYREEENGRGNFPPRFSGLQFPNYSSELNVNALELDDSALYLCASSRGQGTSSYNEQFFGPGTRLTVL.

This chain uses TRBV9 with TRBJ2-1, with TRBD2 matching over 10 bases. Germline lookup yields CDR1 SGDLS and CDR2 YYNGEE. V lost 0 bases and J lost 10; bases outside the gene matches: 16. This CDR3 region has 18 residues. CDR3: CASSVAPGTSDSLGEQFF. Here the CDR3 DNA reads TGTGCCAGCAGCGTAGCCCCCGGGACTAGCGACTCTCTAGGAGAGCAGTTCTTC.

This chain joins TRBV2 and TRBJ1-6; 10 nucleotides line up with TRBD1. The CDR3 contains 14 residues. J gave up 7 bases and V 4 bases, and 1 base lay outside the gene matches. CDR1 is SNHLY, CDR2 FYNNEI, per germline. CDR3: CASSVDRGNSPLHF. In DNA, the CDR3 is TGTGCCAGCAGTGTGGACAGGGGGAATTCACCCCTCCACTTT. Full variable domain (rest looked up from reference TRBV2 and TRBJ1-6): EPEVTQTPSHQVTQMGQEVILRCVPISNHLYFYWYRQILGQKVEFLVSFYNNEISEKSEIFDDQFSVERPDGSNFTLKIRSTKLEDSAMYFCASSVDRGNSPLHFGNGTRLTVT.